A single sample gave rise to the 31 T cell receptor beta chains below, sequenced in a study of blood T cells in healthy people across ages (dated by TCRdb to the mid-2010s). Library generation was performed with 5' RACE. Sequencing used an Illumina HiSeq 2500. A second about 7 to 12 cycle PCR used a sample-barcoded 5' primer and a J-beta primer mix. In TCRdb, the public reads were trimmed at Q25 with fastp and aligned with MiXCR, with productive beta chains retained. Every CDR3 protein is listed once, alongside the most common genes and DNA of its rows. For this sample there are 750,000 to 1,000,000 distinct CDR3 sequences; under 35% appear just once. The biggest ten clones account for roughly 10% of the sample. The sample also formed part of further work on T cells of mothers and their children.

The specimen was blood. These receptors were taken from a woman between 40 and 55 years old in good health.

This chain connects TRBV12-3 or TRBV12-4 to TRBJ2-7; TRBD2 aligns across 11 bases. CDR3 length: 14 amino acids. With 6 bases clipped from V and 7 bases from J, the junction kept 8 bases outside the gene matches. CDR3 DNA: TGTGCCAGCAGCACTAGCGGGGGAATGCGTGAGCAGTACTTC. Translating it yields CASSTSGGMREQYF.

A word on this clonotype: One end of the junction is discordant with germline, which a read error may explain. This chain uses TRBV30 with TRBJ2-1; D is unclear. The CDR3 sequence is 13 residues long. Germline CDR1 and CDR2: GTSNPN and SVGIG (reference sequence). Here the CDR3 reads CAWSLFGGNEQFF. Here the CDR3 DNA reads TGCGCCTGGAGTCTGTTTGGTGGCAATGAGCAGTTCTTC.

This chain connects TRBV7-8 to TRBJ2-2; 8 positions agree with TRBD2. This CDR3 contains 13 residues. Per the germline V gene, CDR1 is SGHVS and CDR2 is FQNEAQ. V was pared by 8 bases and J by 6 bases, with 5 bases of the junction left unmatched. This CDR3 reads CASGRGGPGELFF. The CDR3 DNA follows: TGTGCCAGCGGACGGGGGGGCCCCGGGGAGCTGTTTTTT.

This clonotype was seen many times. J is TRBJ2-6 and V is TRBV20-1; 7 bases match TRBD1. Germline trimming cut 2 bases from V and 2 bases from J; bases unmatched to any gene: 0. Germline CDR1 reads DFQATT; CDR2 reads SNEGSKA (reference sequence). The CDR3 runs to 14 residues. In nucleotides, the CDR3 is TGCAGTGCTAGACAGGGGGCTGGGGCCAACGTCCTGACTTTC. Amino acid sequence: CSARQGAGANVLTF.

Regarding this clonotype: With a much larger clone just one base away, this may be a read error. This chain connects TRBV7-9 to TRBJ2-3; D remains unclear. The CDR3 contains 15 residues. Germline-derived CDR1 and CDR2 are SEHNR and FQNEAQ (reference sequence). The V end was cut by 8 bases, the J end by 3 bases, with 18 bases between. CDR3 amino acids: CASGIQRGATDTQYF. CDR3 coding DNA: TGTGCCAGCGGTATACAGCGCGGCGCGACAGATACGCAGTATTTT.

In its sample, this clonotype was seen many times. The chain has TRBV6-6 and TRBJ1-2; D is uncertain. V lost 1 base and J 8 bases, leaving 20 bases between the germline ends. Germline V gene sequence: CDR1 MNHNY, CDR2 SVGAGI (reference sequence). This CDR3 comprises 16 residues. DNA for the CDR3: TGTGCCAGCAGTTACTTCACCGGACCCGACGGTCCGGGCTACACCTTC. The encoded protein is CASSYFTGPDGPGYTF.

This clonotype showed up just a few times. The chain combines TRBV12-3 or TRBV12-4 with TRBJ2-4; D may be TRBD1 (5 bases). The tail of the sequence fits TRBJ2-5 better, so the J call may be wrong. This CDR3 has 12 amino acids. The CDR3 DNA is TGTGCCAGCGCAGGGCCCCAAGAGACCCAGTACTTC. Translating gives CASAGPQETQYF.

This clonotype was seen ten or more times. The rearrangement uses TRBV12-3 or TRBV12-4 and TRBJ2-5; 7 bases fit TRBD1. CDR3 length equals 13 residues. With 10 bases clipped from V and 4 bases from J, the junction kept 9 bases outside the gene matches. CDR3 amino acids: CAISPGQRETQYF. The CDR3 nucleotides read TGTGCCATCTCGCCGGGACAGCGAGAGACCCAGTACTTC.

The sample holds a few counts of this clonotype. V is TRBV28 and J is TRBJ2-1, with D hard to call. V was trimmed by 6 bases and J by 4 bases, leaving 16 bases between them. Germline CDR1 and CDR2: MDHEN and SYDVKM. The CDR3 covers 15 residues. CDR3 nucleotide sequence: TGTGCCAGCAGAAAGCAAGTCCTCCCTTACAATGAGCAGTTCTTC. It specifies CASRKQVLPYNEQFF.

The sample holds a few counts of this clonotype. The J gene is TRBJ1-1, the V gene TRBV20-1; 7 bases are shared with TRBD1. CDR1 is DFQATT and CDR2 is SNEGSKA in the germline V gene (reference sequence). CDR3 length: 18 residues. Trimming removed 0 bases from V and 5 bases from J; junction bases left unmatched: 18. CDR3 region: CSARDQGMAGGFRTEAFF. CDR3 coding DNA: TGCAGTGCTAGAGATCAAGGAATGGCAGGGGGATTTAGGACTGAAGCTTTCTTT.

This clonotype occurred many times. V usage is TRBV28 and J usage is TRBJ1-2; D is undetermined. The CDR3 consists of 14 residues. The V and J ends lost 7 bases and 4 bases respectively, with 16 bases between them. Germline V CDR1 and CDR2: MDHEN, SYDVKM. The CDR3 region is CASTPGQEGYGYTF. For the CDR3, the DNA is TGTGCCAGCACCCCCGGCCAGGAGGGCTATGGCTACACCTTC.

This chain connects TRBV29-1 to TRBJ2-1; D might be TRBD2 (5 bases). Germline assignment: CDR1 SQVTM and CDR2 ANQGSEA. The V gene lost 3 bases and the J gene lost 0 bases, with 12 bases spanning the gap. The length of the CDR3 is 15 residues. The CDR3 coding sequence is TGCAGCGTTGAGTCGCGGGCTAGCTCCTACAATGAGCAGTTCTTC. This codes for CSVESRASSYNEQFF.

About this clonotype itself: At one end the junction does not follow the germline gene, possibly because of a read error. CDR3: CTSSTRPENQPQHF. CDR3 nucleotide sequence: TGTACCAGCAGCACCCGGCCCGAAAATCAGCCCCAGCATTTT. The chain combines TRBV9 with TRBJ1-5; D not certain. There are 14 residues in the CDR3. Germline V CDR1 and CDR2: SGDLS, YYNGEE.

The table lists this clonotype with a few counts. This chain links TRBV20-1 with TRBJ2-7; TRBD1 is a possible D gene (6 bases). Trimming left V 1 base short and J 2 bases short, with 12 bases between. The CDR3 runs 14 residues. Germline lookup yields CDR1 DFQATT and CDR2 SNEGSKA (reference sequence). This CDR3 reads CSARGGHGPYEQYF. DNA for the CDR3: TGCAGTGCTAGAGGGGGACATGGGCCCTACGAGCAGTACTTC.

The CDR3 bases are TGTGCCAGCAGTTGGCCAGGGAGCGAGACCCAGTACTTC. Residues: CASSWPGSETQYF. The rearrangement joins TRBV2 to TRBJ2-5, with D possibly called TRBD1 or TRBD2 (5 bases each). The germline V gene has CDR1 SNHLY and CDR2 FYNNEI. Trimming removed 5 bases at V and 5 bases at J, with 12 bases between. The CDR3 spans 13 residues.

The J gene is TRBJ2-3, the V gene TRBV5-1; D gene uncertain. The CDR3 covers 14 residues. V lost 0 bases to trimming and J lost 6 bases, with 11 bases between them. Germline CDR1 and CDR2: SGHRS and YFSETQ. The CDR3 here is CASSLEALMDTQYF. The CDR3 bases are TGCGCCAGCAGCTTGGAGGCCCTTATGGATACGCAGTATTTT. The complete variable domain, with remaining parts taken from reference TRBV5-1 and TRBJ2-3, reads KAGVTQTPRYLIKTRGQQVTLSCSPISGHRSVSWYQQTPGQGLQFLFEYFSETQRNKGNFPGRFSGRQFSNSRSEMNVSTLELGDSALYLCASSLEALMDTQYFGPGTRLTVL.

This clonotype has only a few counts. The genes are TRBV28 and TRBJ2-1; maybe TRBD2 (5 bases). The CDR3 extends over 15 amino acids. V was cut by 5 bases and J by 7 bases, with 18 bases left in between. Germline V lookup: CDR1 MDHEN, CDR2 SYDVKM. The chain's CDR3 is CASSTYGGSGNEQFF. For the CDR3, the DNA is TGTGCCAGCAGTACTTATGGAGGTTCCGGTAATGAGCAGTTCTTC.

This clonotype was seen ten or more times. This chain uses TRBV20-1 with TRBJ2-7, with a weak D call TRBD2 (7 bases). Germline V lookup: CDR1 DFQATT, CDR2 SNEGSKA (reference sequence). Trimming took 2 bases from V and 0 from J, leaving 11 bases between them. This CDR3 has 14 residues. As DNA, the CDR3 is TGCAGTGCTAGACGGGGGGCTTACTCCTACGAGCAGTACTTC. This sequence encodes CSARRGAYSYEQYF.

There are many counts of this clonotype. The chain is built from TRBV2 and TRBJ2-7; possibly TRBD1 for D (5 bases). There are 13 residues in the CDR3. Between the trimmed V and J ends, which lost 6 bases and 2 bases, there was a span of 11 bases. From germline, CDR1 is SNHLY and CDR2 FYNNEI. Here the CDR3 reads CASRTVGTYEQYF. The DNA of the CDR3 is TGTGCCAGCAGGACAGTTGGCACCTACGAGCAGTACTTC.

The chain employs TRBV20-1 and TRBJ2-3; 9 positions match TRBD2. Germline lookup yields CDR1 DFQATT and CDR2 SNEGSKA (reference sequence). Trimming removed 5 bases from V and 0 bases from J; junction bases left unmatched: 3. This CDR3 comprises 14 residues. The CDR3 DNA follows: TGCAGTGCTGAAGGACTAGCGAGCACAGATACGCAGTATTTT. It codes for CSAEGLASTDTQYF.

This clonotype was recorded many times. V usage is TRBV4-2 and J usage is TRBJ1-2; no firm D call. Trimming left V 0 bases short and J 4 bases short, with 15 bases between. The CDR3 length is 16 residues. The V gene's germline CDR1 is LGHNA and CDR2 YNFKEQ. The CDR3 DNA reads TGTGCCAGCAGCCAAGACAAGACGGATTCCCTCTATGGCTACACCTTC. Protein product: CASSQDKTDSLYGYTF.

This clonotype has ten or more counts. V gene TRBV15 combines with J gene TRBJ2-7; TRBD1 agrees at 8 bases. Germline CDR1 and CDR2: LNHNV and YYDKDF (reference sequence). Unmatched junction bases numbered 3, after V lost 3 bases and J lost 2 bases. The CDR3 is made up of 14 amino acids. CDR3 region: CATSSPDRAYEQYF. CDR3 nucleotide sequence: TGTGCCACCAGCAGTCCGGACAGGGCCTACGAGCAGTACTTC.

There are a few counts of this clonotype. The chain uses TRBV20-1 and TRBJ1-4; a possible D gene is TRBD1 (6 bases). This CDR3 comprises 12 residues. Trimming left V 2 bases short and J 15 bases short, with 16 bases between. CDR1 and CDR2 from the germline V gene are DFQATT and SNEGSKA (reference sequence). Here the CDR3 reads CSARQVGGGLFF. CDR3 coding DNA: TGCAGTGCTAGACAAGTGGGAGGGGGATTGTTTTTT.

This clonotype was detected a few times. This may arise from a read error, as a much more abundant clone is one base away. The chain combines TRBV18 with TRBJ2-5; D may be TRBD2 (7 bases). There are 13 residues in the CDR3. Germline V gene lookup returns CDR1 KGHSH and CDR2 LQKENI. The CDR3 coding sequence is TGTACCAGCTCACCGGGGGGCGAGGAGACCCAGTACTTC. Translated, it gives CTSSPGGEETQYF.

Concerning this clonotype itself: Being one base from a much bigger clone, this may be a read error. CDR3 sequence reads: CASSSQRSTEAFF. Written as DNA, the CDR3 is TGTGCCAGCAGCTCACAGAGGAGCACTGAAGCTTTCTTT. The chain employs TRBV7-2 and TRBJ1-1; D gene unclear. CDR1 is SGHTA and CDR2 is FQGNSA in the germline V gene. This CDR3 is 13 amino acids long. Trimming removed 4 bases at V and 4 bases at J, with 10 bases between.

This clonotype was picked up many times. The V and J genes are TRBV29-1 and TRBJ2-7; 7 nucleotides match TRBD1. Germline loops: CDR1 SQVTM, CDR2 ANQGSEA. V gave up 7 bases and J gave up 4 bases; unmatched junction bases: 7. The CDR3 length is 12 residues. CDR3 residues: CSAGTANYEQYF. CDR3 bases: TGCAGCGCCGGGACAGCGAATTACGAGCAGTACTTC.

J is TRBJ2-4 and V is TRBV7-2; D is unresolved. The better agreement between TRBJ2-1 and the DNA end casts doubt on the J call. Germline values: CDR1 SGHTA, CDR2 FQGNSA. The CDR3 sequence is 12 residues long. CDR3 sequence reads: CASSLPSYEQFF. CDR3 bases: TGTGCCAGCAGCCTGCCCTCCTACGAGCAGTTCTTC.

In this sample, this clonotype turned up a few times. The chain carries TRBV20-1 and TRBJ2-1; the match to TRBD1 covers 7 bases. The junction had 18 bases not matched to a gene; V was cut back by 1 base and J by 9 bases. This CDR3 spans 17 amino acids. Germline CDR1 and CDR2: DFQATT and SNEGSKA (reference sequence). The CDR3 bases are TGCAGTGCTAGAGCAATACTAGGGGGCGCTCACTTCGGTGAGCAGTTCTTC. Translated: CSARAILGGAHFGEQFF.

The chain joins TRBV2 to TRBJ2-5; no reliable D call. V was shortened by 6 bases and J by 5 bases, with 4 bases between the two germline ends. Germline V gene lookup returns CDR1 SNHLY and CDR2 FYNNEI. The CDR3 is 10 amino acids. CDR3 sequence: CASRLETQYF. CDR3 DNA: TGTGCCAGCAGGCTGGAGACCCAGTACTTC. Filled out from reference TRBV2 and TRBJ2-5, the complete variable domain reads EPEVTQTPSHQVTQMGQEVILRCVPISNHLYFYWYRQILGQKVEFLVSFYNNEISEKSEIFDDQFSVERPDGSNFTLKIRSTKLEDSAMYFCASRLETQYFGPGTRLLVL.

The chain has TRBV5-1 and TRBJ2-3; a possible D gene is TRBD1 (5 bases). CDR3 length: 14 residues. Germline V lookup: CDR1 SGHRS, CDR2 YFSETQ. Trimming removed 3 bases from V and 2 bases from J, with 10 bases in between. CDR3: CASSWGAFTDTQYF. The CDR3 DNA reads TGCGCCAGCAGCTGGGGCGCCTTCACAGATACGCAGTATTTT.

This clonotype was seen only a few times. V gene TRBV4-3 combines with J gene TRBJ2-3; 9 nucleotides line up with TRBD2. This CDR3 spans 17 amino acids. Germline lookup yields CDR1 LGHNA and CDR2 YSLEER. Trimming at V came to 0 bases and at J to 5 bases, leaving 9 bases not matched to a gene. CDR3 loop: CASSQDRPSGARDTQYF. As DNA, the CDR3 is TGCGCCAGCAGCCAAGATAGGCCTAGCGGGGCGAGAGATACGCAGTATTTT.